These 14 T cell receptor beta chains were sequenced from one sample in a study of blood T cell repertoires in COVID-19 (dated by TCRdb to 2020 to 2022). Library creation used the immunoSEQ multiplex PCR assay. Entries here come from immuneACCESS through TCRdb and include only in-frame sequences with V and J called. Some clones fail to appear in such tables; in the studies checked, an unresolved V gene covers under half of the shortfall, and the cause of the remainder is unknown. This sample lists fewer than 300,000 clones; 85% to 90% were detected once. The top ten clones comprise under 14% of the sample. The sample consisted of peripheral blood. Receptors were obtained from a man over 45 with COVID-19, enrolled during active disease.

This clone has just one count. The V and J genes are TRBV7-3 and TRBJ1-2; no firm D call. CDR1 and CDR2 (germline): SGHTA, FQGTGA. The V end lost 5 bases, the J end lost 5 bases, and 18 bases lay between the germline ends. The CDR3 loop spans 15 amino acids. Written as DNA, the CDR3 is TGTGCCAGCAGCCCCTCTCTCGGAGGGATGTATGGCTACACCTTC. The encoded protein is CASSPSLGGMYGYTF.

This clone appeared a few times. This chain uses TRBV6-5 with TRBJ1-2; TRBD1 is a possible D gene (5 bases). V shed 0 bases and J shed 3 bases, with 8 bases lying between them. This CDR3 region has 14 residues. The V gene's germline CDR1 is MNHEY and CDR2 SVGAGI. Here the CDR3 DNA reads TGTGCCAGCAGTTACTCGGGCAGGGACTATGGCTACACCTTC. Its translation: CASSYSGRDYGYTF.

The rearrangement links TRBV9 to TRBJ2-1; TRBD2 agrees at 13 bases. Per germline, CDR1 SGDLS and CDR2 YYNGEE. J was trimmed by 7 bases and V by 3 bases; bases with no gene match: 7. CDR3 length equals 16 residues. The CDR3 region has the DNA TGTGCCAGCAGCGGAACTAGCGGGGGGGCAGGAAATGAGCAGTTCTTC. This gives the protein CASSGTSGGAGNEQFF.

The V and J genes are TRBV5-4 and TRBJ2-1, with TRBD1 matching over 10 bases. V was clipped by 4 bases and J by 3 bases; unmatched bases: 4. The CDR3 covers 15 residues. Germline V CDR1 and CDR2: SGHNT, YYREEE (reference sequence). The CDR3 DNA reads TGTGCCAGCAGCGGGACAGGGGTTAGCTACAATGAGCAGTTCTTC. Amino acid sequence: CASSGTGVSYNEQFF.

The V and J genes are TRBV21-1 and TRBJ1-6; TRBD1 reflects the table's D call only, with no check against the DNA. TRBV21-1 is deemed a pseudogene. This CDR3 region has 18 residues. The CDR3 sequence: CASSKTTGTGTHNSPLHF. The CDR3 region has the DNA TGTGCCAGCAGCAAGACGACCGGGACAGGGACCCATAATTCACCCCTCCACTTT.

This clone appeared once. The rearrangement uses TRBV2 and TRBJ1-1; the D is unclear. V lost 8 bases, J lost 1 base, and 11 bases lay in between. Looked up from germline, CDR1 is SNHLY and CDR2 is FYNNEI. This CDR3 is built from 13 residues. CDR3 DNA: TGTGCCAGCGGTCTACAGAGGAACACTGAAGCTTTCTTT. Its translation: CASGLQRNTEAFF.

The CDR3 nucleotides read TGCGCCAGCAGCTTGGACAGAGTCTATGGCTACACCTTC. Its protein product is CASSLDRVYGYTF. The V gene is TRBV5-1, the J gene TRBJ1-2; D not resolved. The germline V gene has CDR1 SGHRS and CDR2 YFSETQ. Trimming took off 0 bases at V and 4 bases at J, with 7 bases between the two ends. The CDR3 is made up of 13 amino acids.

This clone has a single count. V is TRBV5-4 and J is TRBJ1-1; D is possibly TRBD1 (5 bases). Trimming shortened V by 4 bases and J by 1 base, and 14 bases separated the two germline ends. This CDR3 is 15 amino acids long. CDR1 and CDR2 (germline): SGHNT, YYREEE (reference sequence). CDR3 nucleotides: TGTGCCAGCAGCCCGGGGGGGAGCAGGAACACTGAAGCTTTCTTT. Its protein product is CASSPGGSRNTEAFF.

The CDR3 loop reads CASSRTDTINSPLHF. CDR3 in DNA: TGTGCCAGCAGCCGAACCGACACAATTAATTCACCCCTCCACTTT. This chain uses TRBV9 with TRBJ1-6; no firm D call. The CDR3 is 15 amino acids. Germline CDR1 and CDR2: SGDLS and YYNGEE. Trimming removed 4 bases at V and 6 bases at J, with 14 bases between.

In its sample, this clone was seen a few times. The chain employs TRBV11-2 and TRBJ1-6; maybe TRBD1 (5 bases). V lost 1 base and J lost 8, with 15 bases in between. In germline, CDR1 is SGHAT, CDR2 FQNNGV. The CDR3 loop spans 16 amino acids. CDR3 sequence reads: CASSLVAGLGHSPLHF. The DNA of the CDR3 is TGTGCCAGCAGCTTAGTGGCAGGGCTCGGGCATTCACCCCTCCACTTT.

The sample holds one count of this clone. The CDR3 spells CASSGLIAGRTDTQYF. The CDR3, as DNA: TGTGCCAGCAGTGGCCTGATAGCGGGGCGCACAGATACGCAGTATTTT. J is TRBJ2-3 and V is TRBV6-1; 8 positions match TRBD2. J gave up 1 base and V 4 bases, and 7 bases lay outside the gene matches. There are 16 residues in the CDR3. CDR1 MNHNS and CDR2 SASEGT come from the germline V gene.

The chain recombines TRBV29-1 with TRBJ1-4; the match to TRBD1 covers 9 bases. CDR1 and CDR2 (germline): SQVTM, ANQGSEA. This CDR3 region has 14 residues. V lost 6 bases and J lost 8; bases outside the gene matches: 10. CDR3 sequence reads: CSVGGRDREEKLFF. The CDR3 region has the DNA TGCAGCGTGGGGGGCCGGGACAGGGAAGAAAAACTGTTTTTT.

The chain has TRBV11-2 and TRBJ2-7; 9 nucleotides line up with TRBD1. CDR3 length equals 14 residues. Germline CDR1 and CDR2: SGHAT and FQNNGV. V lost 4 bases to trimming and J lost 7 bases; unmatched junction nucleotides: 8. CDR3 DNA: TGTGCCAGCAGCTCCGGGACAGGGTTTTTTGAGCAGTACTTC. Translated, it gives CASSSGTGFFEQYF.

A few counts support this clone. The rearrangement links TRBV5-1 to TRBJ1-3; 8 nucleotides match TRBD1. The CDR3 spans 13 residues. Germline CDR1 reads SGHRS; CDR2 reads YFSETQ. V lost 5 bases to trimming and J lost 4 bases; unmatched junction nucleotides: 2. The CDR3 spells CASSGQGGNTIYF. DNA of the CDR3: TGCGCCAGCAGTGGACAGGGAGGAAACACCATATATTTT. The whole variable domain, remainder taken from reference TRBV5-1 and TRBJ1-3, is KAGVTQTPRYLIKTRGQQVTLSCSPISGHRSVSWYQQTPGQGLQFLFEYFSETQRNKGNFPGRFSGRQFSNSRSEMNVSTLELGDSALYLCASSGQGGNTIYFGEGSWLTVV.